The sequence of this T cell receptor beta chain was determined in a study of CD8 T cells in Susac syndrome. The RNA input was about 0.5 to 1 ug, and it was reverse transcribed with random hexamers. The immunoSEQ assay covered 54 Vbeta and 13 Jbeta segments for CDR3. TCRdb fed the immunoSEQ multiplex PCR reads into MiXCR, producing one record per CDR3 protein. The sample yields approximately 65,000 distinct CDR3 sequences, around 90% seen once. CDR1 and CDR2 from the germline V gene are MNHEY and SMNVEV (reference sequence). V lost 6 bases to trimming and J lost 2 bases; unmatched junction nucleotides: 7. The CDR3 has 16 residues. The authors carried out high-throughput sequencing of TCR beta. They applied it to CD8+ and CD4+ T cells obtained from blood. Purification of the CD8+ and CD4+ T cells relied on negative isolation, and TEMRA cells underwent FACS enrichment.

The sample consisted of CD8+ T cells from PBMCs. The rearrangement joins TRBV27 to TRBJ2-3; 11 nucleotides align to TRBD2. The TCR originated in a human donor in good health. CDR3 region: CASRSEGLAVTDTQYF. CDR3 DNA: TGTGCCAGCAGGTCAGAGGGACTAGCGGTCACAGATACGCAGTATTTT.